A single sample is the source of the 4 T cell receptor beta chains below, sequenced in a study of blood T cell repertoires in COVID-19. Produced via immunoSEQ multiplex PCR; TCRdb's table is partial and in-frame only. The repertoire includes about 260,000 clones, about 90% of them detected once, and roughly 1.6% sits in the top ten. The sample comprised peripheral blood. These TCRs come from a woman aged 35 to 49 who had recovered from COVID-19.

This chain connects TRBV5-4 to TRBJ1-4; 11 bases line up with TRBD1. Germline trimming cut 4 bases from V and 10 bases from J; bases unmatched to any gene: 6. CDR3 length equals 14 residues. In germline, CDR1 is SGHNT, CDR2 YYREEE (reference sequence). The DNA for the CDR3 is TGTGCCAGCAGCCCGGGACAGGGGGAGAGAAAACTGTTTTTT. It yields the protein CASSPGQGERKLFF.

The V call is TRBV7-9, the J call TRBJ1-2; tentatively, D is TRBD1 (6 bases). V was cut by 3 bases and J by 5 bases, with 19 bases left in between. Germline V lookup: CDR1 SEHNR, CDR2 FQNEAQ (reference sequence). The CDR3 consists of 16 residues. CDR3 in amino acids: CASSFGSLGGNYGYTF. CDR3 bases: TGTGCCAGCAGCTTCGGGTCTTTAGGGGGTAATTATGGCTACACCTTC. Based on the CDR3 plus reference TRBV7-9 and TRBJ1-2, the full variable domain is DTGVSQNPRHKITKRGQNVTFRCDPISEHNRLYWYRQTLGQGPEFLTYFQNEAQLEKSRLLSDRFSAERPKGSFSTLEIQRTEQGDSAMYLCASSFGSLGGNYGYTFGSGTRLTVV.

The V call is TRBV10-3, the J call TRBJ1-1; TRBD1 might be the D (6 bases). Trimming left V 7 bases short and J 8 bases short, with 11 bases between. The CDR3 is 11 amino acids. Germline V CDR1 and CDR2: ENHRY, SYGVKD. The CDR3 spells CAIMTGTEAFF. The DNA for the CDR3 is TGTGCCATCATGACAGGTACGGAAGCTTTCTTT.

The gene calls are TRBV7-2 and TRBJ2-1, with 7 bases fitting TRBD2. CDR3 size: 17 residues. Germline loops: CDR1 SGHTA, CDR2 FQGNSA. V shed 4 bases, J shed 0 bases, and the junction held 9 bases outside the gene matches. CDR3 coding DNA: TGTGCCAGCAGCTGGGGGGGTAGCGGACCCTCCTACAATGAGCAGTTCTTC. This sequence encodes CASSWGGSGPSYNEQFF.